The 18 T cell receptor beta chains in this list originate from one sample, sequenced in a study of cytomegalovirus exposure and HLA in healthy donors. The PCR ran on 60 Vbeta and 13 Jbeta primers. Assay used: immunoSEQ multiplex PCR; TCRdb lists only in-frame clones, some missing. The profile shows 200,000 to 250,000 clones, approximately 81% of them singletons. Input material: PBMCs. These receptor sequences come from a human donor in good health.

The V call is TRBV7-3, the J call TRBJ2-2; 8 bases agree with TRBD2. J gave up 6 bases and V 5 bases, and 14 bases lay outside the gene matches. CDR3 length equals 17 residues. Germline lookup yields CDR1 SGHTA and CDR2 FQGTGA. This CDR3 reads CASSLAPGLVVPGELFF. The CDR3 bases are TGTGCCAGCAGCCTCGCACCGGGACTAGTTGTCCCCGGGGAGCTGTTTTTT.

The gene calls are TRBV6-6 and TRBJ2-3; D gene ambiguous. Germline CDR1 is MNHNY and CDR2 is SVGAGI (reference sequence). Between the trimmed V and J ends, which lost 7 bases and 4 bases, there was a span of 9 bases. CDR3 length: 12 residues. Written as DNA, the CDR3 is TGTGCCAGCATTTCCCAGGCAGATACGCAGTATTTT. Protein product: CASISQADTQYF.

J is TRBJ2-1 and V is TRBV6-1, with 8 bases identical to TRBD2. The CDR3 runs 14 residues. CDR1 MNHNS and CDR2 SASEGT come from the germline V gene. J was trimmed by 12 bases and V by 0 bases; bases with no gene match: 7. In DNA, the CDR3 is TGTGCCAGCAGTGAAGCTCGGGGGGGCAGGGCGCAGTTCTTC. Translation: CASSEARGGRAQFF.

V and J are TRBV7-2 and TRBJ1-2; tentative D call: TRBD1 (5 bases). The CDR3 runs to 14 residues. The germline gives CDR1 SGHTA, CDR2 FQGNSA. V shed 2 bases and J shed 3 bases, with 10 bases lying between them. The CDR3 bases are TGTGCCAGCAGCTTATCTCAGGGTGACTATGGCTACACCTTC. It yields the protein CASSLSQGDYGYTF.

The V gene is TRBV5-8, the J gene TRBJ2-7; D is possibly TRBD1 (6 bases). CDR3 length: 14 residues. The V end lost 4 bases, the J end lost 0 bases, and 11 bases lay between the germline ends. The germline CDR1 and CDR2 sequences are SGHTS and YDEGEE. DNA of the CDR3: TGTGCCAGCAGCCGCCTGGACAGCTCCTACGAGCAGTACTTC. Amino acids: CASSRLDSSYEQYF.

The V call is TRBV5-1, the J call TRBJ2-5; D remains ambiguous. The CDR3 is 14 residues long. V dropped 0 bases and J dropped 5 bases, with 11 bases sitting between them. The germline V gene has CDR1 SGHRS and CDR2 YFSETQ. The CDR3 spells CASSLVPEWETQYF. CDR3 DNA: TGCGCCAGCAGCTTGGTACCGGAGTGGGAGACCCAGTACTTC. The variable domain in full, completed from reference TRBV5-1 and TRBJ2-5, reads KAGVTQTPRYLIKTRGQQVTLSCSPISGHRSVSWYQQTPGQGLQFLFEYFSETQRNKGNFPGRFSGRQFSNSRSEMNVSTLELGDSALYLCASSLVPEWETQYFGPGTRLLVL.

The gene calls are TRBV28 and TRBJ2-1; 8 bases are shared with TRBD2. The CDR3 sequence is 12 residues long. Germline trimming cut 10 bases from V and 6 bases from J; bases unmatched to any gene: 5. Germline V gene sequence: CDR1 MDHEN, CDR2 SYDVKM. The CDR3 reads CATRGGGNEQFF. The CDR3 bases are TGTGCCACCCGGGGGGGTGGCAATGAGCAGTTCTTC.

The chain employs TRBV11-2 and TRBJ1-2; 8 bases align to TRBD1. The V gene's germline CDR1 is SGHAT and CDR2 FQNNGV. J was trimmed by 5 bases and V by 2 bases; bases with no gene match: 7. The CDR3 covers 15 residues. The DNA of the CDR3 is TGTGCCAGCAGCTTAACCGCAGGGGGCGAGTATGGCTACACCTTC. It translates to CASSLTAGGEYGYTF.

The chain links TRBV12-5 to TRBJ1-4; weak D call: TRBD1 (5 bases). Germline CDR1 and CDR2: LGHNT and FRNRAP. The CDR3 totals 15 residues. Trimming cost V 0 bases and J 7 bases, with 12 bases left between them. CDR3 nucleotides: TGTGCTAGTGGTTTGGTACTGGGGGGGGGTGAAAAACTGTTTTTT. This encodes CASGLVLGGGEKLFF.

The chain has TRBV27 and TRBJ1-5; D unresolved. V dropped 6 bases and J dropped 9 bases, with 15 bases sitting between them. This CDR3 is 13 amino acids long. CDR1 and CDR2 (germline): MNHEY, SMNVEV (reference sequence). CDR3 loop: CASSEFLGAPQHF. DNA of the CDR3: TGTGCCAGCAGCGAATTTCTAGGCGCGCCCCAGCATTTT.

The gene calls are TRBV5-1 and TRBJ1-4, with a tentative D call TRBD1 (5 bases). The CDR3 length is 12 residues. CDR1 and CDR2 (germline): SGHRS, YFSETQ. The ends were cut back, 4 bases at V and 8 bases at J, with 9 bases in the middle. The DNA for the CDR3 is TGCGCCAGCAGCGCGGGGGGGGAAAAACTGTTTTTT. It yields the protein CASSAGGEKLFF.

The chain uses TRBV19 and TRBJ2-1; D not certain. The CDR3 runs 15 residues. V lost 7 bases, J lost 8 bases, and 21 bases lay in between. Germline loops: CDR1 LNHDA, CDR2 SQIVND (reference sequence). The CDR3, as DNA: TGTGCCAGTACCCGCTCGGCGAAACTCCGGGATGAGCAGTTCTTC. Translated: CASTRSAKLRDEQFF.

This chain links TRBV19 with TRBJ2-1; 7 bases agree with TRBD2. The junction had 13 bases not matched to a gene; V was cut back by 10 bases and J by 10 bases. From germline, CDR1 is LNHDA and CDR2 SQIVND (reference sequence). The CDR3 is made up of 13 amino acids. This CDR3 reads CATIGTTPVEQFF. CDR3 DNA: TGTGCCACTATCGGGACTACCCCGGTAGAGCAGTTCTTC.

The genes are TRBV11-2 and TRBJ1-2, with unresolved D. The CDR3 runs to 15 residues. Germline assignment: CDR1 SGHAT and CDR2 FQNNGV. Trimming took 0 bases from V and 0 from J, leaving 8 bases between them. The CDR3 sequence is CASSLEPRANYGYTF. The CDR3 DNA follows: TGTGCCAGCAGCTTAGAGCCGAGAGCTAACTATGGCTACACCTTC.

The chain combines TRBV29-1 with TRBJ2-5; 8 bases align to TRBD1. The germline V gene has CDR1 SQVTM and CDR2 ANQGSEA. Trimming took 0 bases from V and 6 from J; bases not matched to a gene: 15. The CDR3 is 17 residues long. Here the CDR3 DNA reads TGCAGCGTTGAAGATCTTAAAGGACAGGGTTTGAAAAAGACCCAGTACTTC. Amino acids: CSVEDLKGQGLKKTQYF.

The chain carries TRBV29-1 and TRBJ2-7; the D gene is possibly TRBD1 (6 bases). CDR3 length: 14 amino acids. With 0 bases removed from V and 2 bases from J, the gap between germline ends came to 11 bases. Germline CDR1 reads SQVTM; CDR2 reads ANQGSEA. CDR3 bases: TGCAGCGTTGAAGAAGGGGGAACCACCTACGAGCAGTACTTC. Its protein product is CSVEEGGTTYEQYF.

V gene TRBV18 combines with J gene TRBJ2-3, with a tentative D call TRBD2 (6 bases). This CDR3 spans 16 amino acids. Germline lookup yields CDR1 KGHSH and CDR2 LQKENI. V was clipped by 1 base and J by 5 bases, with 16 bases between them. The CDR3 nucleotides read TGTGCCAGCTCACCACGTTTCGGGGGAGCTGTAGATACGCAGTATTTT. Translated, it gives CASSPRFGGAVDTQYF.

The V and J genes are TRBV10-3 and TRBJ1-1, with TRBD1 identical over 7 bases. The CDR3 contains 14 residues. After removal of 8 bases from V and 5 bases from J, the junction contained 11 bases not matched to a gene. Germline V gene sequence: CDR1 ENHRY, CDR2 SYGVKD. The CDR3 DNA sequence: TGTGCCATCGGACCGACAGGGATTCGGACTGAAGCTTTCTTT. This codes for CAIGPTGIRTEAFF.